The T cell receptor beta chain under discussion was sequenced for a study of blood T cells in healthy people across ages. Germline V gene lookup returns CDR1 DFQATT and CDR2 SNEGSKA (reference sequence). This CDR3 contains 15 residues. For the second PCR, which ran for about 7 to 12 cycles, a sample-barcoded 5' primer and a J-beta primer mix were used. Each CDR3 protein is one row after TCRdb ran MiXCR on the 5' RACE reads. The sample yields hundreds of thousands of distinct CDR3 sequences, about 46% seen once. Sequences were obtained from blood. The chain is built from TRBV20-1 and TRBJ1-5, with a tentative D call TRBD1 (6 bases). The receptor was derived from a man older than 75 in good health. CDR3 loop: CNETANHRGNQPQHF. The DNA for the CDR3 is TGCAATGAAACCGCTAACCACAGGGGCAATCAGCCCCAGCATTTT.